Sequencing of this T cell receptor beta chain was carried out in a study of blood T cell repertoires in COVID-19. Followed over time, Seattle patients had been enrolled while infection was active. TCRdb's copy holds only in-frame clones and misses some; the assay was immunoSEQ multiplex PCR. The sample contains 300,000 to 350,000 clones, around nine tenths of which appear only once. This CDR3 is 14 amino acids long. The V and J ends lost 4 bases and 5 bases, in that order; junction bases with no gene match: 5. Germline V lookup: CDR1 SGHRS, CDR2 YFSETQ. Material: peripheral blood. This sequence joins TRBV5-1 and TRBJ1-1, with 10 positions matching TRBD1. This receptor was taken from a woman aged 55-70 years with COVID-19, enrolled during active disease. The CDR3 coding sequence is TGCGCCAGCAGCAGCCGACAGGGGGCGACTGAAGCTTTCTTT. Its translation is CASSSRQGATEAFF.